The 10 T cell receptor beta chains listed next were all sequenced from one sample in a study of CD8 T cells in ankylosing spondylitis. MiXCR was run by TCRdb on the 5' RACE reads, yielding one entry per CDR3 protein. The sample consists of some 240,000 distinct CDR3 sequences, under 20% of them appearing once. Sample: blood, either unsorted or a sorted T cell fraction (not recorded which). These receptors were obtained from a male donor with ankylosing spondylitis or in good health (not recorded which).

Only a few counts were recorded for this clonotype. V is TRBV27 and J is TRBJ2-1; possible D gene TRBD1, 6 bases. The CDR3 runs to 16 residues. CDR1 and CDR2 from the germline V gene are MNHEY and SMNVEV (reference sequence). V was shortened by 4 bases and J by 7 bases, with 20 bases between the two germline ends. CDR3 DNA: TGTGCCAGCAGTTGGGTCGGGGTCAGGGGAGTGAATGAGCAGTTCTTC. It specifies CASSWVGVRGVNEQFF.

In its sample, this clonotype was seen a few times. The chain links TRBV29-1 to TRBJ2-1, with D hard to call. This CDR3 has 12 amino acids. Germline CDR1 and CDR2: SQVTM and ANQGSEA. V lost 5 bases and J 9 bases, leaving 14 bases between the germline ends. CDR3 region: CSVSPEWGEQFF. DNA for the CDR3: TGCAGCGTTTCCCCCGAATGGGGTGAGCAGTTCTTC.

This chain connects TRBV3-1 to TRBJ2-5, with a possible D match to TRBD2 (5 bases). Germline V CDR1 and CDR2: LGHDT, YNNKEL (reference sequence). The CDR3 spans 16 residues. V was pared by 0 bases and J by 4 bases, with 15 bases between. The CDR3 sequence is CASSQDGREWAETQYF. The CDR3 region has the DNA TGTGCCAGCAGCCAAGACGGTAGGGAGTGGGCAGAGACCCAGTACTTC.

This clonotype was observed a handful of times. V usage is TRBV9 and J usage is TRBJ1-2; D unresolved. CDR3 length: 12 residues. Germline assignment: CDR1 SGDLS and CDR2 YYNGEE. V was clipped by 4 bases and J by 8 bases, with 12 bases between them. The CDR3 spells CASSLDGFGYTF. The CDR3 region has the DNA TGTGCCAGCAGCCTAGATGGCTTCGGCTACACCTTC.

The V call is TRBV5-1, the J call TRBJ2-7; D gene unclear. Germline V gene sequence: CDR1 SGHRS, CDR2 YFSETQ. The V gene lost 0 bases and the J gene lost 6 bases, with 13 bases spanning the gap. There are 14 residues in the CDR3. CDR3 sequence (DNA): TGCGCCAGCAGCTTGGAGGCCCCGGGTTCCGAGCAGTACTTC. Translation: CASSLEAPGSEQYF. Supplemented by reference TRBV5-1 and TRBJ2-7, the full variable domain reads KAGVTQTPRYLIKTRGQQVTLSCSPISGHRSVSWYQQTPGQGLQFLFEYFSETQRNKGNFPGRFSGRQFSNSRSEMNVSTLELGDSALYLCASSLEAPGSEQYFGPGTRLTVT.

The rearrangement uses TRBV12-3 or TRBV12-4 and TRBJ2-1; D remains unclear. Trimming removed 7 bases at V and 0 bases at J, with 22 bases between. The CDR3 has 18 amino acids. The CDR3 DNA reads as TGTGCCAGCATCCATGAGTATGGGAACCCCAGCTCCTACAATGAGCAGTTCTTC. It encodes CASIHEYGNPSSYNEQFF.

This clonotype was counted between two and nine times. In DNA form, the CDR3 reads TGTGCCAGCAGCGCGAACGGGGGCGGAAGCTACGAGCAGTACTTC. Protein sequence: CASSANGGGSYEQYF. The V call is TRBV13, the J call TRBJ2-7; possibly TRBD1 or TRBD2 for D (6 bases each). The V gene lost 5 bases and the J gene lost 3 bases, with 17 bases spanning the gap. This CDR3 spans 15 amino acids. Germline CDR1 reads PRHDT; CDR2 reads FYEKMQ (reference sequence).

This rearrangement joins TRBV7-9 to TRBJ2-1, with 8 bases that match TRBD2. Germline values: CDR1 SEHNR, CDR2 FQNEAQ (reference sequence). This CDR3 comprises 16 residues. Trimming at V came to 0 bases and at J to 5 bases, leaving 6 bases not matched to a gene. The CDR3 spells CASSLAGTRVDNEQFF. The CDR3 DNA sequence: TGTGCCAGCAGCTTAGCTGGGACTAGAGTTGACAATGAGCAGTTCTTC.

This clonotype was seen many times. The chain joins TRBV29-1 to TRBJ2-7; 12 bases are a match to TRBD2. Germline-derived CDR1 and CDR2 are SQVTM and ANQGSEA. V was clipped by 0 bases and J by 2 bases; unmatched bases: 2. This CDR3 comprises 15 residues. CDR3 DNA sequence: TGCAGCGTTGAAGAAGGACTAGCGGGGACCTACGAGCAGTACTTC. It specifies CSVEEGLAGTYEQYF.

In its sample, this clonotype was seen a few times. The chain uses TRBV12-3 or TRBV12-4 and TRBJ2-7; no clear D. This CDR3 spans 16 amino acids. Trimming removed 6 bases at V and 1 base at J, with 19 bases between. CDR3 sequence reads: CASSPGPLEVSYEQYF. CDR3 nucleotide sequence: TGTGCCAGCAGCCCTGGACCGCTAGAAGTATCCTACGAGCAGTACTTC.